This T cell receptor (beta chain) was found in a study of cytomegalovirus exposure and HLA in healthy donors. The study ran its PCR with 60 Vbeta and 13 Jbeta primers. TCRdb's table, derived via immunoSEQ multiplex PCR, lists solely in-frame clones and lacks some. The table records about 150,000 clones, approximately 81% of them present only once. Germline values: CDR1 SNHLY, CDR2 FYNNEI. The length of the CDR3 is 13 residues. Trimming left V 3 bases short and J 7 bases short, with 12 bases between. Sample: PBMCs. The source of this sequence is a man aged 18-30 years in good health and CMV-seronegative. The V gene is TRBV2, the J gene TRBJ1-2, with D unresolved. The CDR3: CASSDSREFGYTF. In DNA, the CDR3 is TGTGCCAGCAGTGATTCTCGGGAGTTTGGCTACACCTTC.